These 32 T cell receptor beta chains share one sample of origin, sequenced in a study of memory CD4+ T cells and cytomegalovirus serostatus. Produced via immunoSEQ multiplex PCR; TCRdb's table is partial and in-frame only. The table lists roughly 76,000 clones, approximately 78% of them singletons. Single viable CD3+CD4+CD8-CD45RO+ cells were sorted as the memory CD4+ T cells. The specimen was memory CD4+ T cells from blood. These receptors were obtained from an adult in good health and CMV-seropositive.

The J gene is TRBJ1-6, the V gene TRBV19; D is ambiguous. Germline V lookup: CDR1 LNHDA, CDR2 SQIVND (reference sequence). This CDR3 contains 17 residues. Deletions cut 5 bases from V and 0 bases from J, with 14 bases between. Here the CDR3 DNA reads TGTGCCAGTAGTTGGGCGGATCGTAGCTCCTATAATTCACCCCTCCACTTT. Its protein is CASSWADRSSYNSPLHF.

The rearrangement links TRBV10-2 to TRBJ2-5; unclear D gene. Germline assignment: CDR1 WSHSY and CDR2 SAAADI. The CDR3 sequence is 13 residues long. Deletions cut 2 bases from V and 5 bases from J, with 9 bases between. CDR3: CASSEQSVETQYF. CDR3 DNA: TGCGCCAGCAGTGAGCAGTCAGTTGAGACCCAGTACTTC.

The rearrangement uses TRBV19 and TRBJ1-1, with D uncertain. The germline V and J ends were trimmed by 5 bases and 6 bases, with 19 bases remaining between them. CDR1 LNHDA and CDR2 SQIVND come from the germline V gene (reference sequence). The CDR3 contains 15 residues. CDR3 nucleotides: TGTGCCAGTAGTGCGAGCACGGCAAGAATGGCTGAAGCTTTCTTT. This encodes CASSASTARMAEAFF.

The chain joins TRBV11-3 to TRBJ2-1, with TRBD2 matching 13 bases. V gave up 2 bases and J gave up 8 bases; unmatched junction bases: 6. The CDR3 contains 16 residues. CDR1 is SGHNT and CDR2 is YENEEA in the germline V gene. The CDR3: CASSLSGLAGVHEQFF. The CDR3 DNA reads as TGTGCCAGCAGCTTATCCGGACTAGCGGGAGTTCATGAGCAGTTCTTC.

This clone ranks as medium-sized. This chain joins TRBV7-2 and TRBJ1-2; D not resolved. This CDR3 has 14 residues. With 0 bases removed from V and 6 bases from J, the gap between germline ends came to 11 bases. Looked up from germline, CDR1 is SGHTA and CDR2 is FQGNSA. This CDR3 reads CASSLAVGMDGYTF. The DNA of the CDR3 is TGTGCCAGCAGCTTAGCGGTGGGGATGGATGGCTACACCTTC. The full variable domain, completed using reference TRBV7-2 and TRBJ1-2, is GAGVSQSPSNKVTEKGKDVELRCDPISGHTALYWYRQSLGQGLEFLIYFQGNSAPDKSGLPSDRFSAERTGGSVSTLTIQRTQQEDSAVYLCASSLAVGMDGYTFGSGTRLTVV.

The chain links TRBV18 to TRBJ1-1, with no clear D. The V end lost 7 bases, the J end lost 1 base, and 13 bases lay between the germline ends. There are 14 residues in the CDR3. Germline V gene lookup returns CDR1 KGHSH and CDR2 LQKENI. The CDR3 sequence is CASFRSPQNTEAFF. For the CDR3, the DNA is TGTGCCAGCTTCCGTTCCCCCCAGAACACTGAAGCTTTCTTT. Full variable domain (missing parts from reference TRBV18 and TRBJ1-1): NAGVMQNPRHLVRRRGQEARLRCSPMKGHSHVYWYRQLPEEGLKFMVYLQKENIIDESGMPKERFSAEFPKEGPSILRIQQVVRGDSAAYFCASFRSPQNTEAFFGQGTRLTVV.

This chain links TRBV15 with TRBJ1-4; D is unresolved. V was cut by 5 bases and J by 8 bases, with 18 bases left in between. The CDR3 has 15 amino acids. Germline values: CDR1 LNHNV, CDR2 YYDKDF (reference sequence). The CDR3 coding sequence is TGTGCCACCAGCCGGACGCGGTTTCGTGCGGAAAAACTGTTTTTT. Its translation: CATSRTRFRAEKLFF.

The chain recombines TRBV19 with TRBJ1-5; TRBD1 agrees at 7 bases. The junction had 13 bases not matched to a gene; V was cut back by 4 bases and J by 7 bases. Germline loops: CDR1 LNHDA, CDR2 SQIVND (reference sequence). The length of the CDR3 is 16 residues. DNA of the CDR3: TGTGCCAGTAGTACGGCAGGGGGGATTCAAAGGCAGCCCCAGCATTTT. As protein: CASSTAGGIQRQPQHF.

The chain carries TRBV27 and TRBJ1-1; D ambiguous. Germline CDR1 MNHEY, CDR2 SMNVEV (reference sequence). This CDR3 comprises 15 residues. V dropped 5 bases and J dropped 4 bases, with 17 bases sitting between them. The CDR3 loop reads CASSLDDSAGTEAFF. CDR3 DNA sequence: TGTGCCAGCAGTCTCGATGATTCAGCGGGCACTGAAGCTTTCTTT.

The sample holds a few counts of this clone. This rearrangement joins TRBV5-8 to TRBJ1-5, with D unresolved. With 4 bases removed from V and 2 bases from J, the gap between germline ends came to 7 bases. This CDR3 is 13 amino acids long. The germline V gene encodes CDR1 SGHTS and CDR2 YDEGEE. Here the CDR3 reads CASSPFGNQPQHF. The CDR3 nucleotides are TGTGCCAGCAGCCCCTTTGGCAATCAGCCCCAGCATTTT.

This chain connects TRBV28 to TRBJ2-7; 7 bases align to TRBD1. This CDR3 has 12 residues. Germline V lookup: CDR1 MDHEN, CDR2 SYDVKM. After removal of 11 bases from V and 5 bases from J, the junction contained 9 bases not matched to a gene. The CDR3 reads CAAVDRADEQYF. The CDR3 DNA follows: TGTGCCGCTGTAGACAGGGCCGACGAGCAGTACTTC.

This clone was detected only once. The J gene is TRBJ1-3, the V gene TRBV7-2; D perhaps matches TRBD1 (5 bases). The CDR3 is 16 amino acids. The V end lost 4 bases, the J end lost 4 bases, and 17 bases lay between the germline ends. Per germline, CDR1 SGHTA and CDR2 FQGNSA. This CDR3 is CASSSTGTMGGNTIYF. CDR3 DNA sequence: TGTGCCAGCAGCTCGACCGGGACCATGGGAGGAAACACCATATATTTT.

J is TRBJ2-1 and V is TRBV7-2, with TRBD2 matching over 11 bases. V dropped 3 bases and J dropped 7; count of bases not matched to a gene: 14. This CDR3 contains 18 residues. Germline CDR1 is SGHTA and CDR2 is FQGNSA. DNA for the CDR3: TGTGCCAGCAGCTTGTTCGGGCTAGCGGGAGGTCAAGGGAATGAGCAGTTCTTC. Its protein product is CASSLFGLAGGQGNEQFF.

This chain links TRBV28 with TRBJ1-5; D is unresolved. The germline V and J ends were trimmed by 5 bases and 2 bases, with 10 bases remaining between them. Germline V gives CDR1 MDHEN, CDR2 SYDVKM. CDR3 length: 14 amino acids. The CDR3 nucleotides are TGTGCCAGCAGTCCCCCCGGTGGCAATCAGCCCCAGCATTTT. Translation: CASSPPGGNQPQHF.

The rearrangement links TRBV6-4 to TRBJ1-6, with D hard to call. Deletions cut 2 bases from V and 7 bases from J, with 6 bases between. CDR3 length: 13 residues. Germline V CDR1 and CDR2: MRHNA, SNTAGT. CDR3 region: CASSDHLNSPLHF. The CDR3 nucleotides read TGTGCCAGCAGTGACCACCTAAATTCACCCCTCCACTTT.

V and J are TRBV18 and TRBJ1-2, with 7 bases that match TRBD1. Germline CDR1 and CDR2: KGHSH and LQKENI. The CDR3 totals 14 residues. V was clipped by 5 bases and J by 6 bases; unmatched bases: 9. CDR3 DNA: TGTGCCAGCTCATTGCGACAGGGTGAGGATGGCTACACCTTC. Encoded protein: CASSLRQGEDGYTF.

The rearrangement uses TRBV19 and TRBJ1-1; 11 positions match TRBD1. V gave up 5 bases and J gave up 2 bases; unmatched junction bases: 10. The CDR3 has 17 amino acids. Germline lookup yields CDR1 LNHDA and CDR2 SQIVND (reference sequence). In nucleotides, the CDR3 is TGTGCCAGTAGTCCTCGGACAGGGGGCGATGGAAACACTGAAGCTTTCTTT. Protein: CASSPRTGGDGNTEAFF. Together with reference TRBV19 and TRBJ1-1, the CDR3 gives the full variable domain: DGGITQSPKYLFRKEGQNVTLSCEQNLNHDAMYWYRQDPGQGLRLIYYSQIVNDFQKGDIAEGYSVSREKKESFPLTVTSAQKNPTAFYLCASSPRTGGDGNTEAFFGQGTRLTVV.

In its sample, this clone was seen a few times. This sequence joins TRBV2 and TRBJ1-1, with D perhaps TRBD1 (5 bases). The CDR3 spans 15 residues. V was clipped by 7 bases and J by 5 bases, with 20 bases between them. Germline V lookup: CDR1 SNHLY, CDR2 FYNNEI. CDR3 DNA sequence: TGTGCCAGCAATCCTAAGGGAGGGGTGATGACTGAAGCTTTCTTT. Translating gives CASNPKGGVMTEAFF.

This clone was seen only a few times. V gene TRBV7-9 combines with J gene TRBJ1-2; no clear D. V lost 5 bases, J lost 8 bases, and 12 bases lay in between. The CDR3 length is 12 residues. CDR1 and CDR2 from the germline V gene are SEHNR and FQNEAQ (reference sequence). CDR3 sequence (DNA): TGTGCCAGCAGCGTCGGACTCAGGGGCTACACCTTC. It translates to CASSVGLRGYTF.

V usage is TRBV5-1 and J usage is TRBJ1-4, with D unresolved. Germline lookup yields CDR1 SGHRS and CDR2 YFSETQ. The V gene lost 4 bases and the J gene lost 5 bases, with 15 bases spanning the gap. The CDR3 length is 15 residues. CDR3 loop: CASSPGLGLNEKLFF. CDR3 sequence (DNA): TGCGCCAGCAGCCCCGGCCTAGGACTCAATGAAAAACTGTTTTTT.

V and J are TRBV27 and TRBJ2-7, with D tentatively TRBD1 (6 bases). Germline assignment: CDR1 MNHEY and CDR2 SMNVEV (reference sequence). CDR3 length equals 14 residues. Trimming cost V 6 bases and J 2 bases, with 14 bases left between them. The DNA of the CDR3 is TGTGCCAGCAGGGGACAAGGTACTACCTACGAGCAGTACTTC. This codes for CASRGQGTTYEQYF.

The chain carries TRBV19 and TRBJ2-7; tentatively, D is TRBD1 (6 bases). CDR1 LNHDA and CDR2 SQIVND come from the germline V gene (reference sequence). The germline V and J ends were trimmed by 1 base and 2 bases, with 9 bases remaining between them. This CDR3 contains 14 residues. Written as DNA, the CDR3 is TGTGCCAGTAGTATAGGACAGGAGCCCTACGAGCAGTACTTC. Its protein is CASSIGQEPYEQYF.

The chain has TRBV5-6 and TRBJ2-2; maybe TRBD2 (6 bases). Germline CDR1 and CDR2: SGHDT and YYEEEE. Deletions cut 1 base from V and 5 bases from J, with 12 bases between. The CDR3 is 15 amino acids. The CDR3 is CASSLSGRWTGELFF. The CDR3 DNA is TGTGCCAGCAGCTTGTCCGGGAGATGGACCGGGGAGCTGTTTTTT.

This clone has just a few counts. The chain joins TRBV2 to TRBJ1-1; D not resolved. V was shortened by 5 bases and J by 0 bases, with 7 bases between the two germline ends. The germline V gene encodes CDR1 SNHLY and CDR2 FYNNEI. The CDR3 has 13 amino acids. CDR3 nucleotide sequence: TGTGCCAGCAGTCTACAGCTGAACACTGAAGCTTTCTTT. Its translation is CASSLQLNTEAFF.

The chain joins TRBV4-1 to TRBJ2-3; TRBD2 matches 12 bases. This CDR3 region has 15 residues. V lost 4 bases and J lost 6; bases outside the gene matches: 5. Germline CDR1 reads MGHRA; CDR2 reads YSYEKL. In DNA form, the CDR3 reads TGCGCCAGCAGCCTCCGACTAGCGGGGGAGGATACGCAGTATTTT. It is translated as CASSLRLAGEDTQYF.

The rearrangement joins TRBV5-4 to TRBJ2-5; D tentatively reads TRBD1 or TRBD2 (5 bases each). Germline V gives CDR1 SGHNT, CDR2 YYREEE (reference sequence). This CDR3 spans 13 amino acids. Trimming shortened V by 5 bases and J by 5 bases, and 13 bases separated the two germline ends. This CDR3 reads CASSQTGTETQYF. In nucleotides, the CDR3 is TGTGCCAGCAGTCAAACCGGGACGGAGACCCAGTACTTC.

The CDR3, as DNA: TGTGCCAGCTTGCAGGGACAGGGAGGGTATCAGCCCCAGCATTTT. Protein sequence: CASLQGQGGYQPQHF. The rearrangement uses TRBV6-1 and TRBJ1-5; 9 positions agree with TRBD1. V shed 8 bases, J shed 5 bases, and the junction held 10 bases outside the gene matches. The germline gives CDR1 MNHNS, CDR2 SASEGT. The CDR3 is made up of 15 amino acids.

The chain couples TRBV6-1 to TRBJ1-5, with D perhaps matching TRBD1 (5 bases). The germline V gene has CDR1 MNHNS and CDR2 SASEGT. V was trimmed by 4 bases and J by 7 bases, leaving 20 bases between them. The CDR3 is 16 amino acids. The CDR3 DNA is TGTGCCAGCAGTGTACTAAACCGGGGCCCGGGGCAGCCCCAGCATTTT. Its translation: CASSVLNRGPGQPQHF.

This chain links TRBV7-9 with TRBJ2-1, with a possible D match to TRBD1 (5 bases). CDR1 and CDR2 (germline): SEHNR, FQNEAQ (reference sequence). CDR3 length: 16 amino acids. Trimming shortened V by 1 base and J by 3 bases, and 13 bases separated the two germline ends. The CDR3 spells CASSLGQGSYYNEQFF. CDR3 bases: TGTGCCAGCAGCTTAGGGCAGGGTTCGTACTACAATGAGCAGTTCTTC.

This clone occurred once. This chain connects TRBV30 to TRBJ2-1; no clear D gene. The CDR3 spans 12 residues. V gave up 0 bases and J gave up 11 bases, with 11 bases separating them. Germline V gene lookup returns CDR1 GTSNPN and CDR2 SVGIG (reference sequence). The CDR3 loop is CAWSVRVSKQFF. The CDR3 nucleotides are TGTGCCTGGAGTGTACGAGTGAGTAAGCAGTTCTTC.

The CDR3, as DNA: TGTGCCAGCAGCAAAGTTTCTATATTTCAGCCCCAGCATTTT. Translation gives CASSKVSIFQPQHF. The V gene is TRBV21-1, the J gene TRBJ1-5. TRBV21-1 is a pseudogene. The CDR3 loop spans 14 amino acids.

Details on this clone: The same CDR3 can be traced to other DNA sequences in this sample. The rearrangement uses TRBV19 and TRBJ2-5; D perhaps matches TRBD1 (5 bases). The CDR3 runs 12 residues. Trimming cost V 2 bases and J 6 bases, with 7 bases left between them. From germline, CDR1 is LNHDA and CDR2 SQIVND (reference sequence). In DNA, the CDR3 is TGTGCCAGTAGTATAAGGGGCCAGACCCAGTACTTC. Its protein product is CASSIRGQTQYF. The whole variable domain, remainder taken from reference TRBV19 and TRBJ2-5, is DGGITQSPKYLFRKEGQNVTLSCEQNLNHDAMYWYRQDPGQGLRLIYYSQIVNDFQKGDIAEGYSVSREKKESFPLTVTSAQKNPTAFYLCASSIRGQTQYFGPGTRLLVL.